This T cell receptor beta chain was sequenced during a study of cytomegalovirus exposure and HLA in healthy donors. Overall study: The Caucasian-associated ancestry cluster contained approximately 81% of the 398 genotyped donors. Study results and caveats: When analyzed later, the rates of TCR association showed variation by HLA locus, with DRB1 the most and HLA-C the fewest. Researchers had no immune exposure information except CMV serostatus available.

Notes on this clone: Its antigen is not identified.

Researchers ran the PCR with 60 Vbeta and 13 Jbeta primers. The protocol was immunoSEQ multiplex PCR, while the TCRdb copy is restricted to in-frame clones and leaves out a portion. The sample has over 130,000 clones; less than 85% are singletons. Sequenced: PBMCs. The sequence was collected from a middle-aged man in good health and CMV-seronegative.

The DNA of the CDR3 is TGTGCCAGCAGTCCTACCTACAATGAGCAGTTCTTC. Amino acids: CASSPTYNEQFF. The chain combines TRBV27 with TRBJ2-1; D is undetermined. The CDR3 is 12 amino acids. Germline CDR1 is MNHEY and CDR2 is SMNVEV (reference sequence). Trimming cost V 5 bases and J 2 bases, with 4 bases left between them.